Shown below are 6 T cell receptor beta chains from a single sample sequenced in a study of T cells expressing NK-cell markers. TCRdb reanalyzed the 5' RACE reads and collapses them to one entry per CDR3 protein, without DNA. The listing records roughly 180,000 distinct CDR3 sequences. Sequencing was performed on blood T cells: a sorted CD56 or NKG2C T cell subset, CD4+ or CD8+ T cells, or bulk PBMC T cells (not recorded which). These receptors were collected from a woman between 18 and 75 years old in good health.

The chain uses TRBV12-5 and TRBJ2-1; absent DNA, TCRdb's TRBD2 call cannot be checked. The CDR3 spans 17 residues. The V gene's germline CDR1 is LGHNT and CDR2 FRNRAP. The CDR3 spells CASGLATLGGRANEQFF.

The V and J genes are TRBV7-3 and TRBJ2-2; TCRdb's D call, TRBD2, is unchecked because there is no DNA. Per the germline V gene, CDR1 is SGHTA and CDR2 is FQGTGA. The CDR3 totals 19 residues. The CDR3 is CASSVRGLAGAANTGEPFF.

The V call is TRBV25-1, the J call TRBJ2-2; no DNA is available, so the TRBD1 call from TCRdb remains unchecked. Looked up from germline, CDR1 is MGHDK and CDR2 is SYGVNS. The CDR3 is 17 amino acids. CDR3: CASSPFRDSLNTGELFF.

This rearrangement joins TRBV12-3 or TRBV12-4 to TRBJ2-3; the TCRdb call, TRBD2, lacks DNA for checking. The CDR3 length is 15 residues. The chain's CDR3 is CASSFWSGSTDTQYF.

The rearrangement uses TRBV7-9 and TRBJ1-3. The CDR3 is 15 residues long. Germline-derived CDR1 and CDR2 are SEHNR and FQNEAQ (reference sequence). The CDR3 sequence is CASSDTVLSGNTIYF.

The chain has TRBV7-2 and TRBJ1-2; the D call of TRBD1 rests on TCRdb alone, since no DNA is present to check it. CDR1 is SGHTA and CDR2 is FQGNSA in the germline V gene. This CDR3 is 15 amino acids long. The CDR3 sequence: CASSLEGGGVNGYTF.